These 12 T cell receptor beta chains share one sample of origin, sequenced in a study of blood T cell repertoires in COVID-19. The data were produced by immunoSEQ multiplex PCR, yet TCRdb's version contains in-frame clones alone and is incomplete. The sample has roughly 80,000 clones, about 76% seen once. Sequenced sample: peripheral blood. These receptors were obtained from an older man with acute or convalescent COVID-19.

V is TRBV5-5 and J is TRBJ1-2; TRBD1 agrees at 7 bases. The length of the CDR3 is 15 residues. CDR1 and CDR2 from the germline V gene are SGHKS and YYEKEE (reference sequence). With V trimmed by 0 bases and J by 4 bases, 6 bases remained unmatched. CDR3 coding DNA: TGTGCCAGCAGCTTGGGTACAGGGGCTCTCTATGGCTACACCTTC. Protein: CASSLGTGALYGYTF.

The rearrangement links TRBV5-1 to TRBJ2-5; D may be TRBD2 (5 bases). CDR3 length: 16 residues. Trimming pared 1 base from V and 0 bases from J, leaving 13 bases between. Germline CDR1 reads SGHRS; CDR2 reads YFSETQ. The CDR3 is CASSLTRTGYQETQYF. CDR3 nucleotides: TGCGCCAGCAGCTTGACGAGGACTGGGTACCAAGAGACCCAGTACTTC. The entire variable domain, with the rest obtained from reference TRBV5-1 and TRBJ2-5, is as follows: KAGVTQTPRYLIKTRGQQVTLSCSPISGHRSVSWYQQTPGQGLQFLFEYFSETQRNKGNFPGRFSGRQFSNSRSEMNVSTLELGDSALYLCASSLTRTGYQETQYFGPGTRLLVL.

The rearrangement links TRBV7-2 to TRBJ2-1, with a possible D match to TRBD2 (6 bases). Germline V gives CDR1 SGHTA, CDR2 FQGNSA. This CDR3 has 15 residues. Trimming took 2 bases from V and 0 from J, leaving 8 bases between them. The CDR3 DNA follows: TGTGCCAGCAGCTTAACTAGCAGCTCCTACAATGAGCAGTTCTTC. Translating it yields CASSLTSSSYNEQFF. Complete variable domain (other parts from reference TRBV7-2 and TRBJ2-1): GAGVSQSPSNKVTEKGKDVELRCDPISGHTALYWYRQSLGQGLEFLIYFQGNSAPDKSGLPSDRFSAERTGGSVSTLTIQRTQQEDSAVYLCASSLTSSSYNEQFFGPGTRLTVL.

The chain links TRBV18 to TRBJ2-1, with 10 bases lining up with TRBD1. CDR3 length: 17 amino acids. The V gene's germline CDR1 is KGHSH and CDR2 LQKENI. V shed 3 bases, J shed 6 bases, and the junction held 11 bases outside the gene matches. This chain's CDR3 is CASSPLPTGGYSNEQFF. The CDR3 DNA reads as TGTGCCAGCTCACCTCTCCCGACAGGGGGCTATTCCAATGAGCAGTTCTTC.

The chain combines TRBV19 with TRBJ2-2; 9 bases are a match to TRBD1. CDR3 length: 18 amino acids. The J segment lost 0 bases and the V segment lost 5 bases, leaving 10 bases of the junction unmatched. Germline CDR1 and CDR2: LNHDA and SQIVND (reference sequence). CDR3 residues: CASSRYRGQFPNTGELFF. The CDR3 DNA is TGTGCCAGTAGTCGTTACAGGGGGCAGTTTCCGAACACCGGGGAGCTGTTTTTT.

Only one count was recorded for this clone. The chain carries TRBV7-9 and TRBJ1-6, with 8 bases lining up with TRBD1. V was clipped by 7 bases and J by 10 bases; unmatched bases: 9. CDR1 SEHNR and CDR2 FQNEAQ come from the germline V gene (reference sequence). This CDR3 has 14 amino acids. The CDR3, as DNA: TGTGCCAGCAACAACCGGGACAGGACCTCACCCCTCCACTTT. It is translated as CASNNRDRTSPLHF.

The rearrangement uses TRBV29-1 and TRBJ2-6; D is unclear. V was pared by 4 bases and J by 0 bases, with 7 bases between. The length of the CDR3 is 14 residues. The germline V gene has CDR1 SQVTM and CDR2 ANQGSEA. CDR3 residues: CSVGGLSGANVLTF. The CDR3 nucleotides read TGCAGCGTTGGTGGGCTCTCTGGGGCCAACGTCCTGACTTTC.

CDR3 amino acids: CASSPRRRASGRAEYNEQFF. CDR3 coding DNA: TGTGCCAGCAGTCCCCGGAGAAGGGCTAGCGGGAGGGCCGAATACAATGAGCAGTTCTTC. The rearrangement joins TRBV6-4 to TRBJ2-1; 12 bases are shared with TRBD2. The germline gives CDR1 MRHNA, CDR2 SNTAGT. The J segment lost 4 bases and the V segment lost 5 bases, leaving 18 bases of the junction unmatched. The CDR3 spans 20 residues.

The V gene is TRBV6-6, the J gene TRBJ2-1, with 9 bases identical to TRBD2. With 6 bases clipped from V and 2 bases from J, the junction kept 5 bases outside the gene matches. Germline V CDR1 and CDR2: MNHNY, SVGAGI (reference sequence). CDR3 length: 15 amino acids. The CDR3 loop reads CASRTSGHPYNEQFF. The CDR3, as DNA: TGTGCCAGCAGGACTAGCGGCCACCCCTACAATGAGCAGTTCTTC.

V is TRBV6-5 and J is TRBJ2-2; 7 nucleotides align to TRBD1. The trim removed 0 bases at V and 1 base at J, leaving 2 bases unmatched. The CDR3 is 16 residues long. CDR1 MNHEY and CDR2 SVGAGI come from the germline V gene. The CDR3 nucleotides read TGTGCCAGCAGTTACTCGAACAGGGGGAACACCGGGGAGCTGTTTTTT. Translation gives CASSYSNRGNTGELFF.

The genes are TRBV5-1 and TRBJ1-2; no definite D call. Germline CDR1 SGHRS, CDR2 YFSETQ. V was clipped by 0 bases and J by 0 bases, with 6 bases between them. This CDR3 spans 14 amino acids. DNA of the CDR3: TGCGCCAGCAGCTTGGAGAGTACTAACTATGGCTACACCTTC. Its translation is CASSLESTNYGYTF.

The CDR3 region has the DNA TGCGCCAGCACCCCGGACAAGCACTATGGCTACACCTTC. This translates into CASTPDKHYGYTF. The gene calls are TRBV5-1 and TRBJ1-2; weak D call: TRBD1 (5 bases). Trimming left V 6 bases short and J 3 bases short, with 12 bases between. There are 13 residues in the CDR3. Germline CDR1 is SGHRS and CDR2 is YFSETQ. Supplemented by reference TRBV5-1 and TRBJ1-2, the full variable domain reads KAGVTQTPRYLIKTRGQQVTLSCSPISGHRSVSWYQQTPGQGLQFLFEYFSETQRNKGNFPGRFSGRQFSNSRSEMNVSTLELGDSALYLCASTPDKHYGYTFGSGTRLTVV.